These 26 T cell receptor beta chains originate from one sample sequenced in a study of cytotoxic CD8 clonotypes in ibrutinib-treated CLL. TCRdb's table, derived via immunoSEQ multiplex PCR, lists solely in-frame clones and lacks some. Of about 300,000 clones listed, approximately 67% are singletons. This material consisted of PBMCs, taken after 36 months of ibrutinib treatment. The receptor source for this set is a human donor with chronic lymphocytic leukemia.

The J gene is TRBJ1-5, the V gene TRBV28; D remains unclear. The V and J ends lost 6 bases and 8 bases respectively, with 11 bases between them. Germline V CDR1 and CDR2: MDHEN, SYDVKM. CDR3 length: 12 amino acids. The CDR3 DNA is TGTGCCAGCAGGGTGGGTAATAAGCCCCAGCATTTT. It codes for CASRVGNKPQHF.

The chain carries TRBV5-1 and TRBJ2-3; the D gene is possibly TRBD1 (6 bases). This CDR3 comprises 16 residues. The germline CDR1 and CDR2 sequences are SGHRS and YFSETQ. With 3 bases removed from V and 6 bases from J, the gap between germline ends came to 20 bases. This chain's CDR3 is CASSSMDSPQVDTQYF. CDR3 DNA: TGCGCCAGCAGCTCCATGGACAGTCCTCAGGTGGATACGCAGTATTTT. The full variable domain, completed using reference TRBV5-1 and TRBJ2-3, is KAGVTQTPRYLIKTRGQQVTLSCSPISGHRSVSWYQQTPGQGLQFLFEYFSETQRNKGNFPGRFSGRQFSNSRSEMNVSTLELGDSALYLCASSSMDSPQVDTQYFGPGTRLTVL.

The table lists this clone with a count of one. The chain links TRBV5-6 to TRBJ1-3, with D tentatively TRBD1 (6 bases). The germline CDR1 and CDR2 sequences are SGHDT and YYEEEE. The CDR3 covers 17 residues. V gave up 0 bases and J gave up 2 bases, with 15 bases separating them. CDR3 amino acids: CASSLAGPGHPGNTIYF. The CDR3 region has the DNA TGTGCCAGCAGCTTGGCCGGGCCGGGACATCCTGGAAACACCATATATTTT.

V usage is TRBV5-1 and J usage is TRBJ2-7; 9 bases are a match to TRBD2. Trimming removed 3 bases from V and 2 bases from J; junction bases left unmatched: 3. Per germline, CDR1 SGHRS and CDR2 YFSETQ. The CDR3 has 14 residues. The CDR3: CASSYSGRTYEQYF. CDR3 nucleotides: TGCGCCAGCAGCTATAGCGGGAGAACCTACGAGCAGTACTTC. The full variable domain, with the rest looked up from reference TRBV5-1 and TRBJ2-7, is KAGVTQTPRYLIKTRGQQVTLSCSPISGHRSVSWYQQTPGQGLQFLFEYFSETQRNKGNFPGRFSGRQFSNSRSEMNVSTLELGDSALYLCASSYSGRTYEQYFGPGTRLTVT.

This sequence joins TRBV6-5 and TRBJ2-3; a weak D match, TRBD1 (5 bases). CDR1 and CDR2 (germline): MNHEY, SVGAGI. CDR3 size: 12 residues. Trimming removed 5 bases from V and 5 bases from J, with 8 bases in between. In DNA form, the CDR3 reads TGTGCCAGCAGTCGCCAGGGAGATACGCAGTATTTT. Its translation: CASSRQGDTQYF.

This chain links TRBV5-1 with TRBJ1-1, with TRBD1 as a possible D gene (5 bases). The V gene's germline CDR1 is SGHRS and CDR2 YFSETQ. The CDR3 is 16 residues long. The V end lost 0 bases, the J end lost 5 bases, and 17 bases lay between the germline ends. The chain's CDR3 is CASSLVFRGGRTEAFF. DNA for the CDR3: TGCGCCAGCAGCTTGGTGTTTAGGGGAGGGAGAACTGAAGCTTTCTTT.

The chain has TRBV4-1 and TRBJ2-1; either TRBD1 or TRBD2 may fit D (6 bases each). In germline, CDR1 is MGHRA, CDR2 YSYEKL. The CDR3 sequence is 17 residues long. V shed 0 bases and J shed 5 bases, with 17 bases lying between them. The CDR3 loop reads CASSQDHGGGWDNEQFF. CDR3 coding DNA: TGCGCCAGCAGCCAAGATCATGGAGGGGGATGGGACAATGAGCAGTTCTTC.

V usage is TRBV19 and J usage is TRBJ1-5, with D possibly matching TRBD1 (5 bases). The CDR3 has 14 residues. V was cut by 6 bases and J by 10 bases, with 19 bases left in between. The germline V gene encodes CDR1 LNHDA and CDR2 SQIVND (reference sequence). CDR3 loop: CASRAGTVPGPQHF. As DNA, the CDR3 is TGTGCCAGTAGGGCAGGGACCGTCCCAGGCCCCCAGCATTTT.

The rearrangement links TRBV7-9 to TRBJ2-7; maybe TRBD2 (6 bases). This CDR3 region has 15 residues. Trimming stripped 5 bases from V and 7 bases from J, with 21 bases between. The germline gives CDR1 SEHNR, CDR2 FQNEAQ (reference sequence). CDR3: CASSPVAAGPREQYF. As DNA, the CDR3 is TGTGCCAGCAGCCCCGTTGCAGCGGGCCCTCGGGAGCAGTACTTC.

This chain joins TRBV6-5 and TRBJ2-3; D unclear. CDR3 length equals 16 residues. Trimming cost V 3 bases and J 0 bases, with 13 bases left between them. Germline values: CDR1 MNHEY, CDR2 SVGAGI. The CDR3, as DNA: TGTGCCAGCAGTTATACCAGCCACCATAGCACAGATACGCAGTATTTT. This sequence encodes CASSYTSHHSTDTQYF.

This clone was seen only once. This chain's CDR3 is CASSFEDRGPYEQYF. For the CDR3, the DNA is TGTGCCAGCAGCTTCGAAGACAGGGGGCCCTACGAGCAGTACTTC. This chain links TRBV5-4 with TRBJ2-7; 10 bases match TRBD1. Trimming took 2 bases from V and 2 from J; bases not matched to a gene: 4. CDR3 length: 15 amino acids. CDR1 and CDR2 (germline): SGHNT, YYREEE (reference sequence).

The chain is built from TRBV18 and TRBJ1-2; a possible D gene is TRBD1 (6 bases). V was cut by 2 bases and J by 4 bases, with 17 bases left in between. The CDR3 is 16 residues long. CDR1 is KGHSH, CDR2 LQKENI, per germline. CDR3 sequence (DNA): TGTGCCAGCTCACCATTGTCGGGGGCTGTCGGCTATGGCTACACCTTC. It is translated as CASSPLSGAVGYGYTF.

The V call is TRBV6-1, the J call TRBJ2-7; D unresolved. Trimming took off 6 bases at V and 5 bases at J, with 8 bases between the two ends. The CDR3 consists of 11 residues. The germline V gene encodes CDR1 MNHNS and CDR2 SASEGT. CDR3 in amino acids: CASRGRNEQYF. The CDR3 DNA reads TGTGCCAGCAGGGGAAGAAACGAGCAGTACTTC.

V gene TRBV5-1 combines with J gene TRBJ1-2; 8 bases match TRBD1. V dropped 0 bases and J dropped 5; count of bases not matched to a gene: 6. Germline loops: CDR1 SGHRS, CDR2 YFSETQ. The CDR3 consists of 15 residues. The CDR3 coding sequence is TGCGCCAGCAGCTTGGGGCAGGGGGCTTGGTATGGCTACACCTTC. As protein: CASSLGQGAWYGYTF.

V usage is TRBV4-1 and J usage is TRBJ1-5; tentatively, D is TRBD1 (6 bases). The germline V and J ends were trimmed by 1 base and 4 bases, with 23 bases remaining between them. Germline CDR1 MGHRA, CDR2 YSYEKL. This CDR3 comprises 19 residues. The CDR3 here is CASSQGPLRTRRGNQPQHF. As DNA, the CDR3 is TGCGCCAGCAGCCAAGGACCCCTTCGGACCCGGAGGGGGAATCAGCCCCAGCATTTT.

The CDR3 nucleotides are TGCGCCAGCAGCCATCCCAACACCGGGGAGCTGTTTTTT. It encodes CASSHPNTGELFF. This chain connects TRBV4-1 to TRBJ2-2; D uncertain. V lost 3 bases and J 2 bases, leaving 4 bases between the germline ends. The CDR3 runs 13 residues. Germline V gene lookup returns CDR1 MGHRA and CDR2 YSYEKL.

The rearrangement links TRBV27 to TRBJ1-2, with 7 bases lining up with TRBD1. Germline values: CDR1 MNHEY, CDR2 SMNVEV (reference sequence). The CDR3 has 15 residues. J was trimmed by 6 bases and V by 5 bases; bases with no gene match: 12. The CDR3 is CASSRQGRGGDGYTF. The CDR3 bases are TGTGCCAGCAGTCGACAGGGTAGAGGGGGAGATGGCTACACCTTC.

The rearrangement joins TRBV18 to TRBJ1-2; D gene uncertain. Germline assignment: CDR1 KGHSH and CDR2 LQKENI. The CDR3 sequence is 13 residues long. Trimming removed 3 bases from V and 2 bases from J, with 7 bases in between. CDR3 loop: CASSPPGNYGYTF. CDR3 nucleotide sequence: TGTGCCAGCTCACCCCCCGGAAACTATGGCTACACCTTC.

The V and J genes are TRBV28 and TRBJ2-2; no definite D call. V was clipped by 5 bases and J by 4 bases, with 11 bases between them. Germline V lookup: CDR1 MDHEN, CDR2 SYDVKM. The CDR3 extends over 14 amino acids. The CDR3: CASSLQDPTGELFF. For the CDR3, the DNA is TGTGCCAGCAGTCTCCAGGATCCCACCGGGGAGCTGTTTTTT.

The J gene is TRBJ1-2, the V gene TRBV7-9, with D unresolved. Deletions cut 0 bases from V and 1 base from J, with 0 bases between. Germline CDR1 and CDR2: SEHNR and FQNEAQ (reference sequence). The CDR3 is 12 amino acids. The CDR3 loop is CASSLANYGYTF. As DNA, the CDR3 is TGTGCCAGCAGCTTAGCTAACTATGGCTACACCTTC. The whole variable domain, remainder taken from reference TRBV7-9 and TRBJ1-2, is DTGVSQNPRHKITKRGQNVTFRCDPISEHNRLYWYRQTLGQGPEFLTYFQNEAQLEKSRLLSDRFSAERPKGSFSTLEIQRTEQGDSAMYLCASSLANYGYTFGSGTRLTVV.

This chain links TRBV29-1 with TRBJ2-1; D may correspond to TRBD1 or TRBD2 (5 bases each). Trimming pared 3 bases from V and 4 bases from J, leaving 10 bases between. The CDR3 is 13 residues long. Germline CDR1 and CDR2: SQVTM and ANQGSEA. CDR3 sequence (DNA): TGCAGCGTTGAGGGGACGGATTACAATGAGCAGTTCTTC. This encodes CSVEGTDYNEQFF.

This clone was detected a few times. The chain joins TRBV7-2 to TRBJ2-4; D possibly matches TRBD1 or TRBD2 (6 bases each). This CDR3 has 13 residues. The germline CDR1 and CDR2 sequences are SGHTA and FQGNSA. Trimming shortened V by 1 base and J by 7 bases, and 8 bases separated the two germline ends. Here the CDR3 reads CASSLGRGNIQYF. DNA of the CDR3: TGTGCCAGCAGCTTAGGGAGGGGGAACATTCAGTACTTC.

This sequence joins TRBV5-1 and TRBJ2-6, with D perhaps TRBD1 (6 bases). The CDR3 loop spans 15 amino acids. V lost 1 base to trimming and J lost 4 bases, with 9 bases between them. CDR1 and CDR2 (germline): SGHRS, YFSETQ. CDR3 sequence: CASSLTGLGANVLTF. The CDR3 coding sequence is TGCGCCAGCAGCTTGACAGGGTTGGGGGCCAACGTCCTGACTTTC.

This chain joins TRBV5-1 and TRBJ1-1, with D tentatively TRBD1 (6 bases). The CDR3 is 13 amino acids. Germline CDR1 reads SGHRS; CDR2 reads YFSETQ. V lost 3 bases to trimming and J lost 4 bases, with 10 bases between them. CDR3 protein: CASSSTGFTEAFF. The CDR3 nucleotides are TGCGCCAGCAGCTCTACAGGGTTCACTGAAGCTTTCTTT.

This clone was seen more than once but under ten times. J is TRBJ1-2 and V is TRBV29-1, with no clear D. Trimming cost V 3 bases and J 7 bases, with 9 bases left between them. Germline loops: CDR1 SQVTM, CDR2 ANQGSEA. The CDR3 length is 11 residues. CDR3 loop: CSVDEGPGYTF. The CDR3 nucleotides read TGCAGCGTTGACGAGGGCCCTGGCTACACCTTC.

J is TRBJ1-6 and V is TRBV6-1, with D perhaps TRBD1 (6 bases). V lost 6 bases, J lost 9 bases, and 18 bases lay in between. The CDR3 has 15 amino acids. Per the germline V gene, CDR1 is MNHNS and CDR2 is SASEGT. The CDR3 nucleotides are TGTGCCAGCAGGGGGCTCAGGGGATGGGTTTCACCCCTCCACTTT. This translates into CASRGLRGWVSPLHF.